This T cell receptor (beta chain) was recovered during a study of beta chain features in type 1 diabetes. Study information: Patients looked much like healthy donors when it came to age, gender and cell yields.

Ten or more counts support this clone. No antigen is known for it. The authors reverse transcribed all of the isolated RNA, so sequencing captured expressed TCRB transcripts. Clones were read by immunoSEQ multiplex PCR, and TCRdb kept only the in-frame ones, dropping some. The table records roughly 150,000 clones, approximately 9.9% of them present only once. Purity of each sorted population was above 95%. Study outcomes and limitations: There was a possibility that cDNA sequencing over-represented cells with high TCR expression. Unsettled here was the matter of whether HLA type influences TCRB rearrangement.

This CDR3 spans 14 amino acids. Germline loops: CDR1 SGHTA, CDR2 FQGNSA. V was clipped by 3 bases and J by 4 bases; unmatched bases: 5. This chain connects TRBV7-2 to TRBJ2-7; 8 bases line up with TRBD1. Sequencing was performed on central memory CD4+ T cells from blood. This clonotype was sampled from a woman between 18 and 29 years old in good health. The CDR3 nucleotides read TGTGCCAGCAGCTTTGCGGACAGGGCGTACGAGCAGTACTTC. Amino acids: CASSFADRAYEQYF.